The text below deals with one TCR beta chain. The CDR3 is 16 residues long. The germline CDR1 and CDR2 sequences are SGHNT and YYREEE (reference sequence). Trimming removed 4 bases from V and 7 bases from J; junction bases left unmatched: 13. TCRdb's copy holds only in-frame clones and misses some; the assay was immunoSEQ multiplex PCR. The sample shows approximately 53,000 clones, 92% of them seen only once. The data originate from a study of T cell changes during pregnancy in multiple sclerosis. V and J are TRBV5-4 and TRBJ2-1; 8 bases are shared with TRBD1. The sequence came from a female donor with multiple sclerosis, enrolled in a pregnancy study. The source was CD4+ T cells from peripheral blood mononuclear cells, collected in the second trimester of pregnancy. Written as DNA, the CDR3 is TGTGCCAGCAGCCACCCTCCCGGACAGGGTAGGAATGAGCAGTTCTTC. Translating it yields CASSHPPGQGRNEQFF.